A selection of T cell receptor beta chains follows, all from one sample in a study of blood T cell repertoires in COVID-19. Sequencing used immunoSEQ multiplex PCR; TCRdb keeps in-frame clones, though not all of them. The repertoire consists of 140,000 to 150,000 clones, with 80% to 90% occurring once and the leading ten covering 2.5% to 3%. Sequencing used peripheral blood. The source is a man in his fifties or sixties with active or convalescent COVID-19. CDR3s include the opening cysteine and the closing phenylalanine or tryptophan. The D gene is left open where the match is weak. Size tells how often a clone was seen (once, few, many) or the class of an expanded clone, and some rows leave it out.

len	d_gene	v_gene	j_gene	abundance	CDR3nt	CDR3aa
15	NA	TRBV6-1	TRBJ1-4	NA	TGTGCCAGCAGTGAAGAGGCGTTAGGAGTTGAAAAACTGTTTTTT	CASSEEALGVEKLFF
17	TRBD2	TRBV9	TRBJ2-3	NA	TGTGCCAGCAGCGTAGCGGGCGGGGGGGCGGTAACAGATACGCAGTATTTT	CASSVAGGGAVTDTQYF
12	NA	TRBV5-6	TRBJ1-1	NA	TGTGCCAGCAGCTTCCAGGACACTGAAGCTTTCTTT	CASSFQDTEAFF
14	TRBD1	TRBV14	TRBJ2-7	NA	TGTGCCAGCAGCCGGAAACAGGGGCCCTACGAGCAGTACTTC	CASSRKQGPYEQYF
15	TRBD1	TRBV3-1/TRBV3-2	TRBJ1-2	NA	TGTGCCAGCAGCCACGGGGACAGGGTTAACTATGGCTACACCTTC	CASSHGDRVNYGYTF
14	NA	TRBV18	TRBJ1-1	NA	TGTGCCAGCTCACCATGGGGCGCGACCACTGAAGCTTTCTTT	CASSPWGATTEAFF
16	NA	TRBV6-1	TRBJ2-7	NA	TGTGCCAGCAGTGGGTTGCAGGGACTTAGCTCCTACGAGCAGTACTTC	CASSGLQGLSSYEQYF
12	TRBD1	TRBV3-1/TRBV3-2	TRBJ1-1	NA	TGTGCCAGCGCGGGGACAGGCCTGGGAGCTTTCTTT	CASAGTGLGAFF
18	TRBD2	TRBV28	TRBJ2-3	NA	TGTGCCAGCAGTTTGCCGAGGGGAGCGGGAGGGGAGGGAGATACGCAGTATTTT	CASSLPRGAGGEGDTQYF
15	NA	TRBV11-3	TRBJ2-1	NA	TGTGCCAGCAGCCCTGGAGAAGTCTCGGGCAATGAGCAGTTCTTC	CASSPGEVSGNEQFF
12	NA	TRBV30	TRBJ2-7	NA	TGTGCCTGGAACAGGGACGGGTACGAGCAGTACTTC	CAWNRDGYEQYF
14	NA	TRBV5-1	TRBJ1-1	once	TGCGCCAGCAGCCACGAACAGCCGAACACTGAAGCTTTCTTT	CASSHEQPNTEAFF
16	NA	TRBV7-8	TRBJ1-3	NA	TGTGCCAGCAGCTTAGAGGCAGGGCTGGCTGGAAACACCATATATTTT	CASSLEAGLAGNTIYF
12	NA	TRBV5-6	TRBJ2-1	once	TGTGCCAGCAGCCAGGGGAGGGGGGAGCAGTTCTTC	CASSQGRGEQFF
16	NA	TRBV3-1/TRBV3-2	TRBJ2-3	once	TGTGCCAGCAGCCAAGATACGGCAGGGGTTACAGATACGCAGTATTTT	CASSQDTAGVTDTQYF
13	NA	TRBV3-1/TRBV3-2	TRBJ2-7	NA	TGTGCCAGCAGCCGGACTCTAGCCGACGAGCAGTACTTC	CASSRTLADEQYF
14	NA	TRBV6-4	TRBJ1-2	once	TGTGCCAGCAGTAGCGGTGGGCTCGGCTATGGCTACACCTTC	CASSSGGLGYGYTF
16	TRBD2	TRBV18	TRBJ2-1	NA	TGTGCCAGCTCACCTCGGCTAGCGGGGGTAAGCGGTCAGCAGTTCTTC	CASSPRLAGVSGQQFF
16	TRBD2	TRBV24-1	TRBJ2-1	NA	TGTGCCACCAGTGATTCTAGCGGGGAAATGGTAGGTGAGCAGTTCTTC	CATSDSSGEMVGEQFF
17	NA	TRBV28	TRBJ1-6	once	TGTGCCAGCAGTTTATACGGGGGGGGTGGTTCTGGTTCACCCCTCCACTTT	CASSLYGGGGSGSPLHF
16	NA	TRBV27	TRBJ1-2	NA	TGTGCCAGCAGCGCCAGCCCGGGACAACTAAACTATGGCTACACCTTC	CASSASPGQLNYGYTF
15	TRBD1	TRBV4-1	TRBJ1-1	NA	TGCGCCAGCAGCCACCGGGACAGGTTCGCCACTGAAGCTTTCTTT	CASSHRDRFATEAFF
15	NA	TRBV27	TRBJ1-6	NA	TGTGCCAGCAGTTCGAGCAGGAGGGTGGAATCACCCCTCCACTTT	CASSSSRRVESPLHF
14	NA	TRBV5-1	TRBJ2-3	NA	TGCGCCAGCAGCCGGAATCAGGTTACAGATACGCAGTATTTT	CASSRNQVTDTQYF
16	TRBD1	TRBV9	TRBJ2-3	NA	TGTGCCAGCAGCGTGGGGGCAGGGGGATTGCCAGATACGCAGTATTTT	CASSVGAGGLPDTQYF
13	NA	TRBV6-4	TRBJ2-1	NA	TGTGCCAGCAGTGAAGTAGCCGGTGGGGAGCAGTTCTTC	CASSEVAGGEQFF
14	NA	TRBV11-2	TRBJ1-2	NA	TGTGCCAGCAGCTTAGGTACCGTGGGGCATGGCTACACCTTC	CASSLGTVGHGYTF
12	TRBD1	TRBV6-5	TRBJ1-1	few	TGTGCCAGCAGCGGGACAGGGCTTGAAGCTTTCTTT	CASSGTGLEAFF